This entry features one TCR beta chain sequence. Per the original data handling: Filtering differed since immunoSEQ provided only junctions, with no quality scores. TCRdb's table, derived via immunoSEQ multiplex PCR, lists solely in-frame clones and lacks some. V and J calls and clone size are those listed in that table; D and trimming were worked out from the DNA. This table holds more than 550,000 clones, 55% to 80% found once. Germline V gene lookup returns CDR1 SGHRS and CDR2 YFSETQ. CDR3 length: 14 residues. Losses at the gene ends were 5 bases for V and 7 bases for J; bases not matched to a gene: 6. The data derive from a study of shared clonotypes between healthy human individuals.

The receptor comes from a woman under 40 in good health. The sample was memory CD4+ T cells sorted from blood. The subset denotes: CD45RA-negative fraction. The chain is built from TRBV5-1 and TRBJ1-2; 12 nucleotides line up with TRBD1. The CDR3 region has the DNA TGCGCCAGCAGTTCCGGGACAGGGGGCCTTGGCTACACCTTC. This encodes CASSSGTGGLGYTF.